The 12 T cell receptor beta chains below all came from one sample that was sequenced in a study of a mutant IDH1 vaccine in newly diagnosed glioma (dated by TCRdb to about 2021). Receptor libraries were prepared by the immunoSEQ multiplex PCR assay. Sourced from immuneACCESS, this table was stored by TCRdb with only in-frame sequences that have V and J called. A share of the clones is absent; for the studies checked, an unresolved V gene accounts for under half, and the remainder has no known explanation. The sample data list around 100,000 clones, and roughly 90% of these were observed just once. Clones ranked in the top ten supply 0.6% to 0.75% of the sample. The antigens for these receptors are not known. This specimen's time point label, interpreted: week 11, during vaccination. Each vaccine dose, consisting of 300 ug of a 20-mer mutant IDH1 peptide in Montanide, was administered subcutaneously with topical imiquimod.

Sequenced material: PBMCs, taken from a glioma patient whose treatment included an IDH1 peptide vaccine. These receptors originate from a woman between 50 and 59 years old with glioma.

For the CDR3, the DNA is TGTGCCAGCAGCTTGGCCCCCGGGGCAGATACGCAGTATTTT. This encodes CASSLAPGADTQYF. V usage is TRBV5-5 and J usage is TRBJ2-3; D may be TRBD2 (5 bases). V dropped 0 bases and J dropped 4 bases, with 9 bases sitting between them. Per germline, CDR1 SGHKS and CDR2 YYEKEE (reference sequence). The CDR3 covers 14 residues.

V and J are TRBV27 and TRBJ2-5, with D perhaps matching TRBD1 or TRBD2 (5 bases each). The CDR3 extends over 15 amino acids. V lost 5 bases and J lost 0, with 13 bases in between. From germline, CDR1 is MNHEY and CDR2 SMNVEV (reference sequence). CDR3 coding DNA: TGTGCCAGCAGTCTCTCGGGACGGCACCAAGAGACCCAGTACTTC. Its protein is CASSLSGRHQETQYF.

This clone has just a few counts. This sequence joins TRBV6-6 and TRBJ1-5; the D is unclear. V was cut by 6 bases and J by 0 bases, with 15 bases left in between. Germline values: CDR1 MNHNY, CDR2 SVGAGI (reference sequence). The CDR3 loop spans 16 amino acids. For the CDR3, the DNA is TGTGCCAGCAGCCCACGGGCGGTGGATAGCAATCAGCCCCAGCATTTT. It encodes CASSPRAVDSNQPQHF.

The gene calls are TRBV4-1 and TRBJ1-2, with a possible D match to TRBD1 (5 bases). The CDR3 runs to 13 residues. Germline V gene lookup returns CDR1 MGHRA and CDR2 YSYEKL. V was shortened by 0 bases and J by 7 bases, with 9 bases between the two germline ends. The CDR3, as DNA: TGCGCCAGCAGCCAAGATGGGGACTTTGGCTACACCTTC. Residues: CASSQDGDFGYTF.

CDR3 in DNA: TGTGCCAGCAGCGCCGGTATCCAGGGAGGGCGGAATTCACCCCTCCACTTT. Its protein product is CASSAGIQGGRNSPLHF. The V and J genes are TRBV5-4 and TRBJ1-6, with D maybe TRBD1 (5 bases). V was shortened by 4 bases and J by 7 bases, with 21 bases between the two germline ends. CDR3 size: 17 residues. Germline CDR1 and CDR2: SGHNT and YYREEE (reference sequence).

The genes are TRBV12-5 and TRBJ1-1; 7 bases fit TRBD1. Looked up from germline, CDR1 is LGHNT and CDR2 is FRNRAP. V gave up 6 bases and J gave up 5 bases; unmatched junction bases: 9. This CDR3 has 14 amino acids. DNA of the CDR3: TGTGCTAGTGGGGCCGGGACAGCTTGGACTGAAGCTTTCTTT. Translated, it gives CASGAGTAWTEAFF.

The chain employs TRBV10-3 and TRBJ2-1; 8 positions match TRBD2. Germline V gene lookup returns CDR1 ENHRY and CDR2 SYGVKD. This CDR3 is 15 amino acids long. After removal of 8 bases from V and 5 bases from J, the junction contained 11 bases not matched to a gene. The CDR3, as DNA: TGTGCCATCGGTTCGGCGGGAGGTGGGCACAATGAGCAGTTCTTC. Its protein is CAIGSAGGGHNEQFF.

The chain employs TRBV27 and TRBJ2-7, with 10 nucleotides matching TRBD2. V lost 4 bases, J lost 6 bases, and 9 bases stayed unmatched. The CDR3 spans 15 residues. Germline values: CDR1 MNHEY, CDR2 SMNVEV (reference sequence). The CDR3 region is CASSSPLAGVREQYF. The CDR3 coding sequence is TGTGCCAGCAGTTCCCCGCTAGCGGGAGTACGCGAGCAGTACTTC.

The V call is TRBV28, the J call TRBJ2-7; D is uncertain. The germline V gene encodes CDR1 MDHEN and CDR2 SYDVKM. The CDR3 contains 17 residues. The ends were cut back, 3 bases at V and 7 bases at J, with 25 bases in the middle. The CDR3 is CASSLWQRPEYSWEQYF. DNA of the CDR3: TGTGCCAGCAGTTTGTGGCAACGGCCAGAATATTCTTGGGAGCAGTACTTC. Full variable domain (outside the CDR3, taken from reference TRBV28 and TRBJ2-7): DVKVTQSSRYLVKRTGEKVFLECVQDMDHENMFWYRQDPGLGLRLIYFSYDVKMKEKGDIPEGYSVSREKKERFSLILESASTNQTSMYLCASSLWQRPEYSWEQYFGPGTRLTVT.

The chain uses TRBV27 and TRBJ1-1; 8 nucleotides match TRBD1. The CDR3 is made up of 14 amino acids. CDR1 MNHEY and CDR2 SMNVEV come from the germline V gene (reference sequence). The V segment lost 3 bases and the J segment 4 bases; nucleotides outside the gene matches: 4. The CDR3 reads CASSFQGATTEAFF. CDR3 coding DNA: TGTGCCAGCAGTTTTCAGGGGGCGACCACTGAAGCTTTCTTT.

Comment on this clone: Different DNA sequences within this sample yield the same CDR3. The genes are TRBV27 and TRBJ1-1, with unresolved D. V gave up 3 bases and J gave up 2 bases, with 10 bases separating them. CDR1 is MNHEY and CDR2 is SMNVEV in the germline V gene (reference sequence). This CDR3 region has 14 residues. The CDR3 protein is CASSFGGLNTEAFF. Here the CDR3 DNA reads TGTGCCAGCAGTTTTGGCGGACTTAACACTGAAGCTTTCTTT.

This sequence joins TRBV27 and TRBJ2-1; TRBD1 is a possible D gene (5 bases). Trimming pared 2 bases from V and 4 bases from J, leaving 9 bases between. The length of the CDR3 is 14 residues. Germline V lookup: CDR1 MNHEY, CDR2 SMNVEV (reference sequence). The chain's CDR3 is CASSLGARYNEQFF. CDR3 nucleotides: TGTGCCAGCAGTTTAGGGGCCAGGTACAATGAGCAGTTCTTC.